This passage covers 26 T cell receptor beta chains from one sample sequenced in a study of shared clonotypes between healthy human individuals. The protocol was immunoSEQ multiplex PCR, while the TCRdb copy is restricted to in-frame clones and leaves out a portion. Of 2 million to 3 million clones detected, roughly nine tenths appear once; the ten largest clones hold about 0.13%. Sequencing was carried out using naive CD4+ T cells sorted from blood. Subset noted: CD45RA+ positively selected. Receptors were obtained from a man aged 18 to 30 in good health.

Details on this clone: The same CDR3 arises from other DNA sequences in this sample as well. DNA for the CDR3: TGTGCCAGCAGCTTAGCAGGGAATAGCAATCAGCCCCAGCATTTT. As protein: CASSLAGNSNQPQHF. J is TRBJ1-5 and V is TRBV11-2; possible D gene TRBD1, 5 bases. Looked up from germline, CDR1 is SGHAT and CDR2 is FQNNGV. V gave up 1 base and J gave up 0 bases, with 7 bases separating them. This CDR3 has 15 residues.

The V gene is TRBV5-6, the J gene TRBJ2-7; D is perhaps TRBD2 (5 bases). Germline CDR1 is SGHDT and CDR2 is YYEEEE. Trimming cost V 0 bases and J 4 bases, with 14 bases left between them. The CDR3 loop spans 15 amino acids. CDR3 nucleotides: TGTGCCAGCAGCTTGGAAATGGGAGTTCAGTACGAGCAGTACTTC. Residues: CASSLEMGVQYEQYF.

The chain carries TRBV5-1 and TRBJ1-3; maybe TRBD1 (6 bases). Germline loops: CDR1 SGHRS, CDR2 YFSETQ. The CDR3 runs 15 residues. Trimming removed 4 bases at V and 2 bases at J, with 13 bases between. CDR3 in DNA: TGCGCCAGCAGCACCGCAGGGGAAACTGGAAACACCATATATTTT. It codes for CASSTAGETGNTIYF.

In this sample, this clone turned up once. The chain has TRBV6-6 and TRBJ1-2; the D is unclear. V lost 2 bases, J lost 6 bases, and 13 bases lay in between. The CDR3 is 14 residues long. Germline CDR1 is MNHNY and CDR2 is SVGAGI (reference sequence). The CDR3 here is CASSYSLAQHGYTF. DNA for the CDR3: TGTGCCAGCAGTTACAGTCTTGCCCAGCATGGCTACACCTTC.

The chain employs TRBV20-1 and TRBJ2-7, with TRBD1 identical over 8 bases. The CDR3 sequence is 11 residues long. Germline V gene lookup returns CDR1 DFQATT and CDR2 SNEGSKA (reference sequence). The DNA of the CDR3 is TGCAGCTCGGACAGGGCCTACGAGCAGTACTTC. It is translated as CSSDRAYEQYF.

This clone has more than one count but fewer than ten. The identical CDR3 is also encoded by other nucleotide sequences in the sample. V is TRBV4-3 and J is TRBJ1-5; D is undetermined. The CDR3 extends over 13 amino acids. CDR1 is LGHNA, CDR2 YSLEER, per germline. The ends were cut back, 0 bases at V and 6 bases at J, with 6 bases in the middle. DNA for the CDR3: TGCGCCAGCAGCCAAGAACGTGGTCAGCCCCAGCATTTT. It yields the protein CASSQERGQPQHF.

The gene calls are TRBV7-3 and TRBJ2-1, with D possibly being TRBD1 (6 bases). CDR1 and CDR2 (germline): SGHTA, FQGTGA. The CDR3 covers 16 residues. V gave up 5 bases and J gave up 2 bases, with 16 bases separating them. CDR3 DNA sequence: TGTGCCAGCAGCCGTCAAGGGGGTGGCGCCTACAATGAGCAGTTCTTC. Translation: CASSRQGGGAYNEQFF.

The genes are TRBV2 and TRBJ2-1, with a tentative D call TRBD1 (6 bases). V dropped 7 bases and J dropped 7 bases, with 17 bases sitting between them. The CDR3 runs 14 residues. Germline V gene sequence: CDR1 SNHLY, CDR2 FYNNEI. In DNA, the CDR3 is TGTGCCAGCACTCCTTCCGGGACACCAAATGAGCAGTTCTTC. This codes for CASTPSGTPNEQFF.

A word on this clone: The same CDR3 also results from other DNA sequences found in this sample. The V call is TRBV5-4, the J call TRBJ2-7, with a possible D match to TRBD1 (5 bases). V lost 1 base to trimming and J lost 4 bases, with 9 bases between them. Germline V gene sequence: CDR1 SGHNT, CDR2 YYREEE (reference sequence). This CDR3 contains 13 residues. CDR3 protein: CASSLKGPYEQYF. The CDR3 DNA sequence: TGTGCCAGCAGCTTGAAGGGGCCGTACGAGCAGTACTTC.

Remarks on this clone: The sample contains more than one DNA sequence encoding this CDR3. The V gene is TRBV25-1, the J gene TRBJ2-2; 8 bases are a match to TRBD1. CDR3 length: 14 amino acids. The V gene's germline CDR1 is MGHDK and CDR2 SYGVNS. Trimming at V came to 6 bases and at J to 3 bases, leaving 3 bases not matched to a gene. The CDR3 loop is CASSRGPDTGELFF. The CDR3 region has the DNA TGTGCCAGCAGCAGGGGGCCGGACACCGGGGAGCTGTTTTTT.

The chain is built from TRBV2 and TRBJ2-5; 13 bases are shared with TRBD2. This CDR3 has 24 residues. Germline values: CDR1 SNHLY, CDR2 FYNNEI. The V gene end was trimmed by 3 bases and the J gene end by 3 bases; junction bases not matched to a gene: 28. The CDR3 here is CASSDIRQVTSGRARPYWKETQYF. DNA of the CDR3: TGTGCCAGCAGTGATATCCGACAGGTAACTAGCGGGAGGGCCCGGCCGTACTGGAAAGAGACCCAGTACTTC.

The chain uses TRBV19 and TRBJ2-1, with a weak D call TRBD2 (6 bases). The CDR3 sequence is 14 residues long. Per the germline V gene, CDR1 is LNHDA and CDR2 is SQIVND (reference sequence). Trimming removed 9 bases at V and 6 bases at J, with 18 bases between. The CDR3 DNA follows: TGTGCCAGAGTCCGGGACTCCTTAACCAATGAGCAGTTCTTC. Translated, it gives CARVRDSLTNEQFF.

The chain joins TRBV5-1 to TRBJ1-6, with a possible D match to TRBD1 (5 bases). The ends were cut back, 0 bases at V and 10 bases at J, with 14 bases in the middle. This CDR3 region has 15 residues. Germline CDR1 reads SGHRS; CDR2 reads YFSETQ. This CDR3 reads CASSLGLGEGSPLHF. Written as DNA, the CDR3 is TGCGCCAGCAGCTTGGGACTGGGGGAAGGGTCACCCCTCCACTTT.

V usage is TRBV6-5 and J usage is TRBJ1-5; tentative D call: TRBD1 (6 bases). The CDR3 contains 14 residues. Trimming took 4 bases from V and 3 from J, leaving 10 bases between them. CDR1 MNHEY and CDR2 SVGAGI come from the germline V gene. The CDR3 bases are TGTGCCAGCAGTTTACAGGGACCCAATCAGCCCCAGCATTTT. It translates to CASSLQGPNQPQHF.

The chain couples TRBV13 to TRBJ2-1, with TRBD1 identical over 9 bases. V lost 6 bases and J lost 0; bases outside the gene matches: 12. The germline CDR1 and CDR2 sequences are PRHDT and FYEKMQ (reference sequence). This CDR3 has 18 residues. The CDR3 reads CASRPRPGQGSSYNEQFF. CDR3 nucleotides: TGTGCCAGCAGACCGCGTCCGGGACAGGGAAGCTCCTACAATGAGCAGTTCTTC.

The chain recombines TRBV5-6 with TRBJ2-5; D not resolved. The CDR3 extends over 13 amino acids. The V end lost 4 bases, the J end lost 1 base, and 8 bases lay between the germline ends. CDR1 and CDR2 (germline): SGHDT, YYEEEE. The CDR3 region is CASSRPIQETQYF. The CDR3 DNA reads TGTGCCAGCAGCCGGCCGATCCAAGAGACCCAGTACTTC.

This chain connects TRBV19 to TRBJ1-6; a possible D gene is TRBD1 (5 bases). The CDR3 loop spans 12 amino acids. Germline V CDR1 and CDR2: LNHDA, SQIVND (reference sequence). Trimming pared 2 bases from V and 13 bases from J, leaving 9 bases between. In DNA form, the CDR3 reads TGTGCCAGTAGTATACCCCGGGGGCCCCTCCACTTT. This encodes CASSIPRGPLHF.

This clone has a single count. V is TRBV5-1 and J is TRBJ2-2; the match to TRBD1 covers 7 bases. Germline values: CDR1 SGHRS, CDR2 YFSETQ. The CDR3 runs 15 residues. With 4 bases clipped from V and 8 bases from J, the junction kept 11 bases outside the gene matches. The CDR3 DNA follows: TGCGCCAGCAGCCAGGACAGGTCTACAATAGGGGAGCTGTTTTTT. This sequence encodes CASSQDRSTIGELFF.

The genes are TRBV6-6 and TRBJ1-5; 8 bases are shared with TRBD1. In germline, CDR1 is MNHNY, CDR2 SVGAGI (reference sequence). After removal of 8 bases from V and 10 bases from J, the junction contained 7 bases not matched to a gene. There are 12 residues in the CDR3. CDR3 in amino acids: CASGRQGLPQHF. DNA of the CDR3: TGTGCCAGCGGTAGACAGGGGTTACCCCAGCATTTT.

Note on this clone: The sample has other DNA sequences that encode this CDR3 too. The gene calls are TRBV7-2 and TRBJ1-2, with D possibly matching TRBD1 (6 bases). Germline assignment: CDR1 SGHTA and CDR2 FQGNSA. Trimming cost V 5 bases and J 3 bases, with 13 bases left between them. CDR3 size: 14 residues. As DNA, the CDR3 is TGTGCCAGCAGCCCCGGTACAGGGTACTATGGCTACACCTTC. Its translation is CASSPGTGYYGYTF.

A remark on this clone: Other DNA sequences in this sample translate to the same CDR3. The gene calls are TRBV7-2 and TRBJ1-3; D not certain. V was shortened by 3 bases and J by 7 bases, with 7 bases between the two germline ends. The germline CDR1 and CDR2 sequences are SGHTA and FQGNSA. The CDR3 consists of 12 residues. In DNA, the CDR3 is TGTGCCAGCAGCTTCGGTGGGAACACCATATATTTT. Amino acids: CASSFGGNTIYF.

V and J are TRBV5-1 and TRBJ2-2; D perhaps matches TRBD1 (6 bases). Trimming left V 5 bases short and J 2 bases short, with 13 bases between. Germline V gives CDR1 SGHRS, CDR2 YFSETQ. The CDR3 totals 15 residues. For the CDR3, the DNA is TGCGCCAGCAGTCAGGACAGCCGAAACACCGGGGAGCTGTTTTTT. It encodes CASSQDSRNTGELFF.

The genes are TRBV11-2 and TRBJ2-7; 9 bases match TRBD2. The V and J ends lost 5 bases and 3 bases, in that order; junction bases with no gene match: 14. CDR1 SGHAT and CDR2 FQNNGV come from the germline V gene. CDR3 length: 17 residues. This chain's CDR3 is CASSMGWLAGSYYEQYF. CDR3 DNA sequence: TGTGCCAGCAGCATGGGGTGGCTAGCGGGATCCTACTACGAGCAGTACTTC.

The chain joins TRBV27 to TRBJ2-5; no clear D. The germline V gene encodes CDR1 MNHEY and CDR2 SMNVEV (reference sequence). The germline V and J ends were trimmed by 8 bases and 2 bases, with 15 bases remaining between them. The CDR3 runs to 14 residues. CDR3 in amino acids: CASGTPSIQETQYF. The DNA of the CDR3 is TGTGCCAGCGGTACCCCCTCGATTCAAGAGACCCAGTACTTC.

This rearrangement joins TRBV19 to TRBJ2-5, with D unresolved. Between the trimmed V and J ends, which lost 5 bases and 2 bases, there was a span of 9 bases. This CDR3 is 13 amino acids long. Per germline, CDR1 LNHDA and CDR2 SQIVND (reference sequence). CDR3 protein: CASSRSAQETQYF. In nucleotides, the CDR3 is TGTGCCAGTAGTCGGTCTGCACAAGAGACCCAGTACTTC.

The rearrangement joins TRBV5-8 to TRBJ1-1, with 7 bases aligning to TRBD1. The CDR3 totals 14 residues. Germline loops: CDR1 SGHTS, CDR2 YDEGEE. With V trimmed by 4 bases and J by 1 base, 4 bases remained unmatched. CDR3 sequence reads: CASSGDRPNTEAFF. In DNA, the CDR3 is TGTGCCAGCAGCGGGGACAGACCGAACACTGAAGCTTTCTTT.